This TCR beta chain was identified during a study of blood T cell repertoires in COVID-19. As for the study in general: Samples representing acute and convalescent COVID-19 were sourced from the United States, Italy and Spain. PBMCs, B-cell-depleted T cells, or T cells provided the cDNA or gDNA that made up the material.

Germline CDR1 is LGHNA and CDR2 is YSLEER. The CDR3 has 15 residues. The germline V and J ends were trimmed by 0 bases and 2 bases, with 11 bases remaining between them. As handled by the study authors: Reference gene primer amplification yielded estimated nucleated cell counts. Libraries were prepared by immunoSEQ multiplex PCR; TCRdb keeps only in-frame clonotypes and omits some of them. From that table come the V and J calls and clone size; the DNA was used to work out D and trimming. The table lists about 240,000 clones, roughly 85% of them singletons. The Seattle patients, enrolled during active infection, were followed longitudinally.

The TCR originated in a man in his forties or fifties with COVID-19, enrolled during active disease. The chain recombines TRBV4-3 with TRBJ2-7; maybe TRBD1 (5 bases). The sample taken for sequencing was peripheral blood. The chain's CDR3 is CASSQDLGQTYEQYF. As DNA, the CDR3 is TGCGCCAGCAGCCAAGATCTGGGGCAGACCTACGAGCAGTACTTC.